The 3 T cell receptor beta chains presented below share a single source sample, sequenced in a study of shared clonotypes between healthy human individuals. Assay used: immunoSEQ multiplex PCR; TCRdb lists only in-frame clones, some missing. The sample has 2.5 million or so clones, more than 90% seen once; the top ten hold more than 0.12%. The sequenced sample was naive CD4+ T cells sorted from blood. The subset is: CD45RA+ positively selected. Source of these receptors: a young man in good health.

The rearrangement uses TRBV6-6 and TRBJ2-7; perhaps TRBD1 as D (6 bases). V lost 0 bases, J lost 2 bases, and 11 bases lay in between. Germline values: CDR1 MNHNY, CDR2 SVGAGI (reference sequence). The CDR3 runs to 15 residues. The CDR3 region is CASSYSPQGTYEQYF. The CDR3 DNA sequence: TGTGCCAGCAGTTACTCCCCCCAGGGGACCTACGAGCAGTACTTC.

With respect to this clone: The sample has other DNA sequences that encode this CDR3 too. This chain uses TRBV7-2 with TRBJ2-7; D is unclear. Germline-derived CDR1 and CDR2 are SGHTA and FQGNSA. V lost 5 bases and J 1 base, leaving 6 bases between the germline ends. CDR3 length: 12 amino acids. CDR3 region: CASSGDSYEQYF. The DNA of the CDR3 is TGTGCCAGCAGCGGGGATTCCTACGAGCAGTACTTC.

The genes are TRBV5-1 and TRBJ2-7; 8 bases agree with TRBD1. This CDR3 is built from 15 residues. The V and J ends lost 4 bases and 3 bases, in that order; junction bases with no gene match: 9. Germline CDR1 SGHRS, CDR2 YFSETQ. The CDR3, as DNA: TGCGCCAGCAGCCCAGGACAGGGCCTGATCTACGAGCAGTACTTC. Amino acids: CASSPGQGLIYEQYF. The full variable domain, in which reference TRBV5-1 and TRBJ2-7 provide the parts outside the CDR3, is KAGVTQTPRYLIKTRGQQVTLSCSPISGHRSVSWYQQTPGQGLQFLFEYFSETQRNKGNFPGRFSGRQFSNSRSEMNVSTLELGDSALYLCASSPGQGLIYEQYFGPGTRLTVT.